This entry lists 32 T cell receptor beta chains sequenced from one sample in a study of blood T cell repertoires in COVID-19. The assay was immunoSEQ multiplex PCR, and TCRdb's table has in-frame clones only and misses some. Seen here are about 8,000 clones, 88% observed once, and the top ten hold over 6%. The sequenced sample consisted of peripheral blood. The receptor set was obtained from a woman between 45 and 65 years old with active or convalescent COVID-19.

The genes are TRBV6-6 and TRBJ2-1; unclear D gene. Trimming pared 1 base from V and 3 bases from J, leaving 7 bases between. The CDR3 is 14 residues long. Germline V gene lookup returns CDR1 MNHNY and CDR2 SVGAGI (reference sequence). CDR3 amino acids: CASSYFEIYNEQFF. DNA for the CDR3: TGTGCCAGCAGTTACTTCGAGATCTACAATGAGCAGTTCTTC.

The chain joins TRBV23-1 to TRBJ1-5; TRBD1 aligns across 7 bases. TRBV23-1 is placed among ORFs of uncertain function. The CDR3 sequence is 16 residues long. V was clipped by 3 bases and J by 4 bases; unmatched bases: 9. CDR3 sequence (DNA): TGCGCCAGCAGTCACGTACGGGACAGCAAAAATCAGCCCCAGCATTTT. Translation: CASSHVRDSKNQPQHF.

This clone was picked up a small number of times. The chain links TRBV18 to TRBJ1-2; D might be TRBD1 (5 bases). Germline CDR1 reads KGHSH; CDR2 reads LQKENI. The CDR3 is made up of 15 amino acids. V dropped 2 bases and J dropped 3 bases, with 13 bases sitting between them. For the CDR3, the DNA is TGTGCCAGCTCACCAGGGGCCGGAGGGGACTATGGCTACACCTTC. Protein sequence: CASSPGAGGDYGYTF.

This clone was observed once. An end of the junction does not agree with germline; a read error may underlie this. Additional DNA sequences in this sample encode the identical CDR3. V usage is TRBV29-1 and J usage is TRBJ2-7, with 7 bases identical to TRBD1. The germline V gene has CDR1 SQVTM and CDR2 ANQGSEA. The CDR3 is made up of 13 amino acids. CDR3: CSVEDRASYEQYF. The CDR3 DNA follows: TGCAGTGTTGAAGACAGGGCGTCCTACGAGCAGTACTTC.

The gene calls are TRBV13 and TRBJ2-7; possibly TRBD2 for D (7 bases). V was pared by 5 bases and J by 9 bases, with 20 bases between. Germline CDR1 reads PRHDT; CDR2 reads FYEKMQ (reference sequence). CDR3 length equals 14 residues. The CDR3: CASSLGLAVQGQYF. In DNA, the CDR3 is TGTGCCAGCAGCCTTGGGCTAGCGGTACAGGGGCAGTACTTC.

The chain couples TRBV9 to TRBJ2-2; 8 bases map to TRBD2. CDR1 SGDLS and CDR2 YYNGEE come from the germline V gene. The CDR3 spans 16 residues. The trim removed 0 bases at V and 11 bases at J, leaving 12 bases unmatched. CDR3: CASSVGGLGAGGELFF. The CDR3 DNA reads as TGTGCCAGCAGCGTAGGGGGACTAGGGGCAGGTGGTGAGCTGTTTTTT.

V usage is TRBV6-2 or TRBV6-3 and J usage is TRBJ1-5, with 7 positions matching TRBD1. The CDR3 covers 14 residues. Germline V gene sequence: CDR1 MNHEY, CDR2 SVGEGT. Germline trimming cut 2 bases from V and 2 bases from J; bases unmatched to any gene: 0. The CDR3 here is CASSYGTGNQPQHF. The CDR3 DNA follows: TGTGCCAGCAGTTACGGGACAGGCAATCAGCCCCAGCATTTT.

This sequence joins TRBV27 and TRBJ2-3, with a weak D call TRBD1 (5 bases). Germline V gene lookup returns CDR1 MNHEY and CDR2 SMNVEV (reference sequence). This CDR3 is built from 14 residues. V lost 3 bases and J 0 bases, leaving 7 bases between the germline ends. CDR3 region: CASSLTESTDTQYF. In DNA, the CDR3 is TGTGCCAGCAGTTTGACAGAGAGCACAGATACGCAGTATTTT.

The J gene is TRBJ2-1, the V gene TRBV6-6, with 7 bases lining up with TRBD2. J was trimmed by 4 bases and V by 5 bases; bases with no gene match: 2. This CDR3 region has 13 residues. CDR1 and CDR2 (germline): MNHNY, SVGAGI (reference sequence). The CDR3, as DNA: TGTGCCAGCAGTAACGGGGGGTACAATGAGCAGTTCTTC. It translates to CASSNGGYNEQFF.

V is TRBV19 and J is TRBJ1-2; D is ambiguous. Trimming left V 5 bases short and J 2 bases short, with 9 bases between. CDR1 is LNHDA, CDR2 SQIVND, per germline (reference sequence). CDR3 length equals 13 residues. This CDR3 reads CASSWTGNYGYTF. In nucleotides, the CDR3 is TGTGCCAGTAGTTGGACGGGAAACTATGGCTACACCTTC.

This chain joins TRBV27 and TRBJ1-3; the D is unclear. CDR3 length: 15 residues. V lost 2 bases, J lost 4 bases, and 12 bases lay in between. Germline CDR1 and CDR2: MNHEY and SMNVEV (reference sequence). DNA of the CDR3: TGTGCCAGCAGTTTAAGGCACCGAGGGGGAAACACCATATATTTT. This codes for CASSLRHRGGNTIYF.

The chain has TRBV19 and TRBJ1-5; D gene uncertain. The CDR3 spans 15 residues. In germline, CDR1 is LNHDA, CDR2 SQIVND (reference sequence). With 4 bases removed from V and 0 bases from J, the gap between germline ends came to 10 bases. CDR3 region: CASSRAPYSNQPQHF. In nucleotides, the CDR3 is TGTGCCAGTAGTAGGGCGCCTTATAGCAATCAGCCCCAGCATTTT.

The rearrangement links TRBV13 to TRBJ2-6, with no clear D. There are 17 residues in the CDR3. In germline, CDR1 is PRHDT, CDR2 FYEKMQ (reference sequence). V was clipped by 4 bases and J by 0 bases, with 13 bases between them. The CDR3 spells CASSSTSVSSGANVLTF. Here the CDR3 DNA reads TGTGCCAGCAGCTCAACCTCGGTGAGCTCTGGGGCCAACGTCCTGACTTTC.

The chain links TRBV12-3 or TRBV12-4 to TRBJ2-5; D might be TRBD2 (5 bases). Trimming left V 6 bases short and J 5 bases short, with 13 bases between. The CDR3 is 13 residues long. The CDR3 DNA is TGTGCCAGCAGCCGGGGAGTGGAGGAGACCCAGTACTTC. This codes for CASSRGVEETQYF.

CDR3 DNA: TGTGCCAGTAGTATGCCGGGACACAAGAACACTGAAGCTTTCTTT. Its translation is CASSMPGHKNTEAFF. The V gene is TRBV19, the J gene TRBJ1-1, with D possibly being TRBD1 (6 bases). The germline V gene encodes CDR1 LNHDA and CDR2 SQIVND (reference sequence). The CDR3 has 15 residues. Trimming shortened V by 3 bases and J by 1 base, and 12 bases separated the two germline ends.

This clone was counted once. The chain has TRBV5-6 and TRBJ1-5; no clear D gene. Germline V gives CDR1 SGHDT, CDR2 YYEEEE. The V gene lost 3 bases and the J gene lost 5 bases, with 6 bases spanning the gap. The CDR3 totals 12 residues. CDR3 sequence (DNA): TGTGCCAGCAGCTCCGGGGATCAGCCCCAGCATTTT. Its translation: CASSSGDQPQHF.

CDR3 residues: CAWSAGLNTDTQYF. The CDR3, as DNA: TGTGCCTGGAGTGCGGGACTGAACACAGATACGCAGTATTTT. This chain links TRBV30 with TRBJ2-3; the D gene is possibly TRBD2 (6 bases). Trimming removed 1 base at V and 2 bases at J, with 10 bases between. Germline V lookup: CDR1 GTSNPN, CDR2 SVGIG (reference sequence). The CDR3 length is 14 residues.

This chain links TRBV12-3 or TRBV12-4 with TRBJ2-7; 9 bases are a match to TRBD1. The CDR3 consists of 12 residues. With 6 bases clipped from V and 12 bases from J, the junction kept 9 bases outside the gene matches. In DNA, the CDR3 is TGTGCCAGCAGCCCCGGGACAGGGAGGCTGTACTTC. It specifies CASSPGTGRLYF.

This rearrangement joins TRBV28 to TRBJ1-3; D is unresolved. The CDR3 totals 12 residues. Germline V gene lookup returns CDR1 MDHEN and CDR2 SYDVKM. Trimming took off 6 bases at V and 2 bases at J, with 5 bases between the two ends. The CDR3 loop is CASRTTGNTIYF. DNA for the CDR3: TGTGCCAGCAGGACAACTGGAAACACCATATATTTT. Using reference TRBV28 and TRBJ1-3 for the parts outside the CDR3, the full variable domain is DVKVTQSSRYLVKRTGEKVFLECVQDMDHENMFWYRQDPGLGLRLIYFSYDVKMKEKGDIPEGYSVSREKKERFSLILESASTNQTSMYLCASRTTGNTIYFGEGSWLTVV.

The rearrangement joins TRBV19 to TRBJ1-3; 7 positions agree with TRBD1. In germline, CDR1 is LNHDA, CDR2 SQIVND (reference sequence). The CDR3 covers 13 residues. The V and J ends lost 6 bases and 4 bases, in that order; junction bases with no gene match: 3. CDR3 sequence reads: CASRRTGGNTIYF. CDR3 in DNA: TGTGCCAGTAGACGGACAGGCGGAAACACCATATATTTT. The entire variable domain, with the rest obtained from reference TRBV19 and TRBJ1-3, is as follows: DGGITQSPKYLFRKEGQNVTLSCEQNLNHDAMYWYRQDPGQGLRLIYYSQIVNDFQKGDIAEGYSVSREKKESFPLTVTSAQKNPTAFYLCASRRTGGNTIYFGEGSWLTVV.

V is TRBV2 and J is TRBJ2-7; 10 nucleotides match TRBD1. The germline V gene encodes CDR1 SNHLY and CDR2 FYNNEI. CDR3 length: 13 residues. The V and J ends lost 5 bases and 4 bases, in that order; junction bases with no gene match: 2. The CDR3 coding sequence is TGTGCCAGCAGTTGGGACAGGGGTTACGAGCAGTACTTC. Its protein product is CASSWDRGYEQYF.

This rearrangement joins TRBV6-5 to TRBJ2-1; the D gene is possibly TRBD2 (6 bases). The CDR3 consists of 13 residues. Germline-derived CDR1 and CDR2 are MNHEY and SVGAGI. V dropped 2 bases and J dropped 13 bases, with 15 bases sitting between them. The CDR3 region has the DNA TGTGCCAGCAGTTACGAGCCTTCGGGAGTCCAGTTCTTC. Amino acid sequence: CASSYEPSGVQFF.

The rearrangement links TRBV5-4 to TRBJ1-2, with 7 bases fitting TRBD1. Germline V gives CDR1 SGHNT, CDR2 YYREEE (reference sequence). The J segment lost 7 bases and the V segment lost 4 bases, leaving 4 bases of the junction unmatched. The CDR3 covers 12 residues. In DNA, the CDR3 is TGTGCCAGCAGCGAGGGGGCTGCTGGCTACACCTTC. It encodes CASSEGAAGYTF.

The chain joins TRBV4-3 to TRBJ1-1; D unclear. Trimming left V 0 bases short and J 0 bases short, with 8 bases between. Germline lookup yields CDR1 LGHNA and CDR2 YSLEER. CDR3 size: 15 residues. Written as DNA, the CDR3 is TGCGCCAGCAGCCAAGATCGGGGATTGAACACTGAAGCTTTCTTT. It codes for CASSQDRGLNTEAFF.

This clone was picked up one time. This chain uses TRBV6-5 with TRBJ1-1; the D is unclear. V was shortened by 8 bases and J by 0 bases, with 10 bases between the two germline ends. The V gene's germline CDR1 is MNHEY and CDR2 SVGAGI. The CDR3 is 13 residues long. CDR3 sequence: CASCRQMNTEAFF. CDR3 DNA: TGTGCCAGCTGTCGACAAATGAACACTGAAGCTTTCTTT.

The rearrangement links TRBV6-6 to TRBJ2-3; D uncertain. The germline CDR1 and CDR2 sequences are MNHNY and SVGAGI (reference sequence). V lost 0 bases, J lost 2 bases, and 12 bases lay in between. The length of the CDR3 is 16 residues. The CDR3 region is CASSYSKLLNTDTQYF. The CDR3 region has the DNA TGTGCCAGCAGTTACTCCAAGCTCTTAAACACAGATACGCAGTATTTT.

J is TRBJ2-7 and V is TRBV2, with D perhaps TRBD2 (6 bases). V was clipped by 6 bases and J by 3 bases, with 15 bases between them. CDR1 is SNHLY and CDR2 is FYNNEI in the germline V gene. CDR3 size: 14 residues. The chain's CDR3 is CASRRGLLFYEQYF. The DNA for the CDR3 is TGTGCCAGCAGGAGGGGACTCCTCTTCTACGAGCAGTACTTC.

The chain carries TRBV20-1 and TRBJ2-1; a weak D match, TRBD1 (5 bases). The CDR3 loop spans 11 amino acids. The V and J ends lost 8 bases and 4 bases respectively, with 9 bases between them. CDR1 and CDR2 from the germline V gene are DFQATT and SNEGSKA (reference sequence). The CDR3 protein is CSWGSYNEQFF. In DNA, the CDR3 is TGCAGTTGGGGCAGTTACAATGAGCAGTTCTTC.

This chain connects TRBV4-1 to TRBJ2-7; 13 bases align to TRBD2. This CDR3 has 17 residues. From germline, CDR1 is MGHRA and CDR2 YSYEKL. J gave up 3 bases and V 3 bases, and 8 bases lay outside the gene matches. This CDR3 reads CASSQSGTSGTLYEQYF. CDR3 nucleotides: TGCGCCAGCAGCCAGAGCGGGACTAGCGGGACACTCTACGAGCAGTACTTC.

The chain combines TRBV29-1 with TRBJ2-7; 7 bases are shared with TRBD1. Trimming at V came to 7 bases and at J to 0 bases, leaving 6 bases not matched to a gene. The CDR3 length is 13 residues. The germline gives CDR1 SQVTM, CDR2 ANQGSEA. This chain's CDR3 is CSALTGTSYEQYF. CDR3 nucleotide sequence: TGCAGCGCCCTGACAGGGACCTCCTACGAGCAGTACTTC.

This clone rates as medium-sized. CDR3 sequence reads: CASSAGDRGRDGYTF. CDR3 bases: TGTGCCAGCAGCGCGGGGGACAGGGGGCGGGATGGCTACACCTTC. This chain joins TRBV9 and TRBJ1-2; 12 nucleotides agree with TRBD1. After removal of 3 bases from V and 6 bases from J, the junction contained 6 bases not matched to a gene. In germline, CDR1 is SGDLS, CDR2 YYNGEE. The CDR3 is 15 residues long.

This clone has just one count. The rearrangement uses TRBV11-2 and TRBJ1-2, with a tentative D call TRBD1 (6 bases). The CDR3 runs 15 residues. From germline, CDR1 is SGHAT and CDR2 FQNNGV. Trimming pared 3 bases from V and 6 bases from J, leaving 17 bases between. CDR3 residues: CASSLARGSRNGYTF. In DNA, the CDR3 is TGTGCCAGCAGCTTGGCCAGGGGTTCGAGGAATGGCTACACCTTC.